This T cell receptor beta chain appears in the sequencing data of a study of T cells expressing NK-cell markers. Whole-study results and caveats: Among CD8+ T cells from five or six donors, dominant NKG2C+ clonotypes accounted for about 1.0-7.0%. Several donors likewise had their CD3+CD56-NKG2C+ fraction led by these clonotypes. No clear determination of HCMV specificity was made for expanded NKG2C+ T cell clones.

The authors generated TCR beta cDNA through 5'RACE template switching with UMIs. TCRdb re-called the 5' RACE reads; every CDR3 protein appears as one record, without DNA. Its table records about 450,000 distinct CDR3 sequences. For this clonotype: As yet, its antigen is unknown.

The CDR3 has 16 amino acids. Germline V gene sequence: CDR1 SGHAT, CDR2 FQNNGV. Sequenced input: blood T cells: a sorted CD56 or NKG2C T cell subset, CD4+ or CD8+ T cells, or bulk PBMC T cells (not recorded which). The source of this sequence is a woman aged 18-70 years in good health. This rearrangement joins TRBV11-2 to TRBJ2-1; absent DNA, TCRdb's TRBD2 call cannot be checked. CDR3: CASSPRAGLVSNEQFF.